This T cell receptor beta chain was recovered during a study of CD8+ T cells in alopecia areata. At the level of the study: Treated patients took oral tofacitinib at 5 to 10 mg twice daily. General study points: It was observed that many expanded lesional clones persisted in scalp and blood during tofacitinib. Scalp clonality and expanded CD8+ clones among the top 100 were significantly decreased by tofacitinib. Clonality was higher in lesional than normal scalp, especially in alopecia totalis/universalis.

Treatment indicated: oral pan-JAK inhibitor, 5-10 mg twice daily. Extraction of RNA preceded its reverse transcription into cDNA, which served as the sequencing template. Libraries were prepared by immunoSEQ multiplex PCR; TCRdb keeps only in-frame clonotypes and omits some of them. The repertoire holds 210,000 or so clones, approximately 65% seen once, with 1.2% in the top ten. Trimming left V 7 bases short and J 1 base short, with 7 bases between. The CDR3 is 11 residues long. In germline, CDR1 is SQVTM, CDR2 ANQGSEA. Worth noting for this clone: Its antigen is currently unknown.

Here the sequenced sample was CD4+ T cells sorted from blood, taken at week 44, from a patient treated with tofacitinib. The source of this sequence is a human donor with alopecia areata. The chain recombines TRBV29-1 with TRBJ1-1; D unclear. The CDR3 region has the DNA TGCAGCGAACAGCCGAACACTGAAGCTTTCTTT. Protein: CSEQPNTEAFF.